What follows are 10 T cell receptor beta chains derived from one specimen sequenced in a study of regulatory T cells in long-lasting Graves disease. HTBI primers from iRepertoire and Arm-PCR of CDR3 regions yielded the TCR beta libraries. One entry per CDR3 protein, called by TCRdb with MiXCR from the multiplex PCR reads. The table has approximately 380,000 distinct CDR3 sequences, around 20% seen once. The time point: persistent/refractory GD, antithyroid drugs over 5 years with positive TRAb. After RNA was extracted from PBMCs, the TCR library was made from it. The specimen comprised peripheral blood mononuclear cells (PBMCs), sampled when the disease was refractory, from a patient treated with antithyroid drugs. The receptors shown here come from a female donor with Graves disease.

The chain couples TRBV5-5 to TRBJ1-2; unclear D gene. Germline loops: CDR1 SGHKS, CDR2 YYEKEE (reference sequence). The V end was cut by 4 bases, the J end by 5 bases, with 15 bases between. The CDR3 is 14 amino acids. This CDR3 reads CASSPDGGRYGYTF. The DNA of the CDR3 is TGTGCCAGCAGCCCCGACGGCGGAAGGTATGGCTACACCTTC. Full variable domain (outside the CDR3, taken from reference TRBV5-5 and TRBJ1-2): DAGVTQSPTHLIKTRGQQVTLRCSPISGHKSVSWYQQVLGQGPQFIFQYYEKEERGRGNFPDRFSARQFPNYSSELNVNALLLGDSALYLCASSPDGGRYGYTFGSGTRLTVV.

The rearrangement joins TRBV5-6 to TRBJ1-5; 10 bases agree with TRBD1. The CDR3 totals 16 residues. V lost 0 bases to trimming and J lost 4 bases; unmatched junction nucleotides: 4. Looked up from germline, CDR1 is SGHDT and CDR2 is YYEEEE. The CDR3 here is CASSLAGTGANQPQHF. The CDR3 coding sequence is TGTGCCAGCAGCTTGGCCGGGACAGGGGCAAATCAGCCCCAGCATTTT.

The V gene is TRBV10-3, the J gene TRBJ1-6; D gene unclear. V was trimmed by 0 bases and J by 0 bases, leaving 12 bases between them. The CDR3 spans 18 residues. The germline CDR1 and CDR2 sequences are ENHRY and SYGVKD. The CDR3 region is CAISESRPGGSYNSPLHF. The DNA of the CDR3 is TGTGCCATCAGTGAGTCGAGGCCTGGTGGCTCCTATAATTCACCCCTCCACTTT.

This chain connects TRBV29-1 to TRBJ2-3; TRBD1 matches 11 bases. There are 15 residues in the CDR3. Trimming at V came to 6 bases and at J to 2 bases, leaving 7 bases not matched to a gene. The germline gives CDR1 SQVTM, CDR2 ANQGSEA. CDR3 in amino acids: CSVRTGGLVTDTQYF. In DNA form, the CDR3 reads TGCAGCGTACGGACAGGGGGCTTGGTCACAGATACGCAGTATTTT.

V gene TRBV4-1 combines with J gene TRBJ1-4; D is perhaps TRBD1 (5 bases). Germline CDR1 reads MGHRA; CDR2 reads YSYEKL. V was clipped by 1 base and J by 8 bases, with 8 bases between them. The CDR3 runs to 13 residues. The DNA of the CDR3 is TGCGCCAGCAGCCAAGGTCGGGGGGAAAAACTGTTTTTT. It yields the protein CASSQGRGEKLFF.

For this clonotype: Without the conserved terminal phenylalanine or tryptophan, this CDR3 likely stems from a read error. The chain is built from TRBV7-9 and TRBJ1-1, with D unclear. This CDR3 is 15 amino acids long. The V gene's germline CDR1 is SEHNR and CDR2 FQNEAQ (reference sequence). V dropped 4 bases and J dropped 0 bases, with 12 bases sitting between them. CDR3 sequence reads: CASSSESSMNTEAFL. DNA for the CDR3: TGTGCCAGCAGCTCAGAATCTTCCATGAACACTGAAGCTTTCCTT.

This clonotype came up many times. The chain recombines TRBV7-3 with TRBJ2-5; possible D gene TRBD2, 5 bases. Germline V gene lookup returns CDR1 SGHTA and CDR2 FQGTGA. This CDR3 contains 13 residues. V lost 0 bases and J 9 bases, leaving 11 bases between the germline ends. The CDR3 sequence: CASSLTRQEAQYF. Written as DNA, the CDR3 is TGTGCCAGCAGCTTAACGAGGCAGGAGGCCCAGTACTTC.

This clonotype was detected a few times. The chain employs TRBV19 and TRBJ1-1; D perhaps matches TRBD1 (5 bases). In germline, CDR1 is LNHDA, CDR2 SQIVND (reference sequence). The germline V and J ends were trimmed by 8 bases and 0 bases, with 10 bases remaining between them. This CDR3 contains 13 residues. The CDR3 loop is CASGVDMNTEAFF. The CDR3 nucleotides read TGTGCCAGTGGGGTGGACATGAACACTGAAGCTTTCTTT. Full variable domain (remainder filled in from reference TRBV19 and TRBJ1-1): DGGITQSPKYLFRKEGQNVTLSCEQNLNHDAMYWYRQDPGQGLRLIYYSQIVNDFQKGDIAEGYSVSREKKESFPLTVTSAQKNPTAFYLCASGVDMNTEAFFGQGTRLTVV.

V is TRBV11-2 and J is TRBJ2-7; D gene ambiguous. The germline gives CDR1 SGHAT, CDR2 FQNNGV. Trimming stripped 6 bases from V and 0 bases from J, with 21 bases between. This CDR3 contains 17 residues. The CDR3 DNA reads as TGTGCCAGCAGTTCTGCCGGAGTCGAGTTGAGCTCCTACGAGCAGTACTTC. This encodes CASSSAGVELSSYEQYF.

V gene TRBV7-9 combines with J gene TRBJ1-2, with a possible D match to TRBD1 (5 bases). Trimming shortened V by 7 bases and J by 6 bases, and 12 bases separated the two germline ends. The CDR3 extends over 12 amino acids. CDR1 and CDR2 from the germline V gene are SEHNR and FQNEAQ (reference sequence). The CDR3 DNA reads as TGTGCCAGCACCAGATGGACAAATGGCTACACCTTC. Translated: CASTRWTNGYTF.